These 27 T cell receptor beta chains originate from one sample sequenced in a study of T-cell memory formation after mild COVID-19. TCRdb used MiXCR to reprocess the 5' RACE reads, holding one entry per CDR3 protein. The sample has about 140,000 distinct CDR3 sequences; 13% to 15% are singletons. The sequenced sample was PBMCs or a T cell subset sorted from them (not recorded which). The source of these receptors is an adult woman who had mild COVID-19 (a few samples of this study predate the infection). Cell type and time point are not known.

This chain connects TRBV19 to TRBJ1-4; TRBD1 agrees at 10 bases. Germline trimming cut 4 bases from V and 6 bases from J; bases unmatched to any gene: 8. The CDR3 totals 16 residues. Germline CDR1 and CDR2: LNHDA and SQIVND (reference sequence). The CDR3 bases are TGTGCCAGTAGTACGCCATCCGGGACAGGGGATGAAAAACTGTTTTTT. This gives the protein CASSTPSGTGDEKLFF.

The table lists this clonotype with a few counts. The chain employs TRBV4-1 and TRBJ2-7; D is possibly TRBD1 (5 bases). V dropped 2 bases and J dropped 5 bases, with 10 bases sitting between them. Germline V CDR1 and CDR2: MGHRA, YSYEKL. The CDR3 has 13 residues. Here the CDR3 DNA reads TGCGCCAGCAGCCAACCTCAGGGCGACGAGCAGTACTTC. Translation: CASSQPQGDEQYF.

This sequence joins TRBV7-9 and TRBJ2-1, with D uncertain. Looked up from germline, CDR1 is SEHNR and CDR2 is FQNEAQ (reference sequence). The V gene lost 4 bases and the J gene lost 6 bases, with 7 bases spanning the gap. The CDR3 length is 12 residues. The DNA of the CDR3 is TGTGCCAGCAGCTCGCTAGTCAATGAGCAGTTCTTC. Translating gives CASSSLVNEQFF.

This clonotype turned up a few times. The chain uses TRBV6-5 and TRBJ2-3; perhaps TRBD1 as D (6 bases). Looked up from germline, CDR1 is MNHEY and CDR2 is SVGAGI. The CDR3 covers 16 residues. Trimming took off 4 bases at V and 5 bases at J, with 19 bases between the two ends. CDR3: CASSSNHYRAIDTQYF. The CDR3 coding sequence is TGTGCCAGCAGTTCTAACCATTACAGGGCTATAGATACGCAGTATTTT.

The chain carries TRBV5-6 and TRBJ2-7; weak D call: TRBD2 (6 bases). Germline lookup yields CDR1 SGHDT and CDR2 YYEEEE. The CDR3 contains 14 residues. V was pared by 2 bases and J by 2 bases, with 11 bases between. CDR3 DNA sequence: TGTGCCAGCAGCTTTGCGGGGAACACCTACGAGCAGTACTTC. The encoded protein is CASSFAGNTYEQYF.

This clonotype was detected only a few times. The rearrangement joins TRBV6-6 to TRBJ2-3; 10 nucleotides line up with TRBD2. The CDR3 contains 16 residues. The J segment lost 6 bases and the V segment lost 2 bases, leaving 8 bases of the junction unmatched. CDR1 and CDR2 (germline): MNHNY, SVGAGI (reference sequence). The CDR3 is CASSYTLAGGVDTQYF. CDR3 nucleotides: TGTGCCAGCAGTTACACCTTAGCGGGAGGAGTCGATACGCAGTATTTT.

The V and J genes are TRBV20-1 and TRBJ2-1, with D perhaps TRBD1 (5 bases). This CDR3 spans 14 amino acids. The germline V gene has CDR1 DFQATT and CDR2 SNEGSKA (reference sequence). With 4 bases removed from V and 9 bases from J, the gap between germline ends came to 19 bases. CDR3 DNA sequence: TGCAGTGCTACCGGAGCTTCAGGGCACACTGAGCAGTTCTTC. Translated, it gives CSATGASGHTEQFF.

In its sample, this clonotype was seen a few times. This chain links TRBV7-2 with TRBJ2-1; 14 bases are a match to TRBD2. The germline CDR1 and CDR2 sequences are SGHTA and FQGNSA. Germline trimming cut 1 base from V and 4 bases from J; bases unmatched to any gene: 6. This CDR3 region has 18 residues. The CDR3 loop is CASSLDRGTSGGYNEQFF. In nucleotides, the CDR3 is TGTGCCAGCAGCTTAGATAGAGGGACTAGCGGGGGATACAATGAGCAGTTCTTC.

The genes are TRBV5-6 and TRBJ1-1; D gene uncertain. V was cut by 0 bases and J by 4 bases, with 13 bases left in between. The germline gives CDR1 SGHDT, CDR2 YYEEEE. The CDR3 totals 15 residues. CDR3 nucleotide sequence: TGTGCCAGCAGCTTGGTTGGCAGGAAAGTCACTGAAGCTTTCTTT. Translating gives CASSLVGRKVTEAFF. The whole variable domain, remainder taken from reference TRBV5-6 and TRBJ1-1, is DAGVTQSPTHLIKTRGQQVTLRCSPKSGHDTVSWYQQALGQGPQFIFQYYEEEERQRGNFPDRFSGHQFPNYSSELNVNALLLGDSALYLCASSLVGRKVTEAFFGQGTRLTVV.

This clonotype was found a few times. The chain carries TRBV24-1 and TRBJ1-2; D not resolved. Germline lookup yields CDR1 KGHDR and CDR2 SFDVKD. The CDR3 is 13 amino acids. Trimming cost V 4 bases and J 4 bases, with 9 bases left between them. The CDR3: CATSDSGVYGYTF. CDR3 sequence (DNA): TGTGCCACCAGTGACTCGGGAGTCTATGGCTACACCTTC.

The gene calls are TRBV10-3 and TRBJ2-4; D unresolved. V was clipped by 6 bases and J by 5 bases, with 11 bases between them. This CDR3 spans 13 amino acids. CDR1 ENHRY and CDR2 SYGVKD come from the germline V gene. DNA for the CDR3: TGTGCCATCAGAGATGGCGGAGAAAACATTCAGTACTTC. Residues: CAIRDGGENIQYF.

This clonotype was seen only a few times. This chain uses TRBV7-9 with TRBJ1-1; 8 bases match TRBD1. The CDR3 length is 15 residues. V trimming: 5 bases; J trimming: 3 bases; junction bases outside the gene matches: 8. Germline assignment: CDR1 SEHNR and CDR2 FQNEAQ (reference sequence). This CDR3 reads CASSISGQGDTEAFF. Here the CDR3 DNA reads TGTGCCAGCAGCATCTCCGGACAGGGAGACACTGAAGCTTTCTTT.

This chain joins TRBV7-6 and TRBJ2-5; 9 nucleotides align to TRBD2. J lost 5 bases, V lost 0 bases, and 13 bases had no gene match. CDR1 SGHVS and CDR2 FNYEAQ come from the germline V gene. The CDR3 covers 18 residues. As DNA, the CDR3 is TGTGCCAGCAGCTTAGCCTTCCGTGGGCGGGGGGGCGGCGAGACCCAGTACTTC. It codes for CASSLAFRGRGGGETQYF.

The rearrangement joins TRBV6-6 to TRBJ2-2; D ambiguous. The germline V gene has CDR1 MNHNY and CDR2 SVGAGI (reference sequence). This CDR3 comprises 16 residues. The V gene lost 2 bases and the J gene lost 2 bases, with 12 bases spanning the gap. This CDR3 is CASSYLNYPNTGELFF. Here the CDR3 DNA reads TGTGCCAGCAGTTACCTCAATTATCCTAACACCGGGGAGCTGTTTTTT.

This chain uses TRBV9 with TRBJ1-1, with D possibly TRBD1 on 5 matching bases. CDR3 length equals 14 residues. The V gene lost 2 bases and the J gene lost 5 bases, with 13 bases spanning the gap. Per the germline V gene, CDR1 is SGDLS and CDR2 is YYNGEE. This chain's CDR3 is CASSVSGVWTEAFF. CDR3 DNA: TGTGCCAGCAGCGTCTCGGGGGTTTGGACTGAAGCTTTCTTT.

The chain uses TRBV6-5 and TRBJ2-1; D is uncertain. Trimming shortened V by 0 bases and J by 9 bases, and 15 bases separated the two germline ends. Germline lookup yields CDR1 MNHEY and CDR2 SVGAGI. This CDR3 has 15 residues. The CDR3 spells CASSYSMYLDVEQFF. The CDR3, as DNA: TGTGCCAGCAGTTACTCGATGTATTTAGATGTTGAGCAGTTCTTC.

This chain connects TRBV7-9 to TRBJ2-1; a weak D match, TRBD2 (6 bases). V lost 6 bases to trimming and J lost 15 bases, with 21 bases between them. In germline, CDR1 is SEHNR, CDR2 FQNEAQ (reference sequence). CDR3 length: 13 residues. The CDR3 sequence is CASREGRQRDRFF. CDR3 in DNA: TGTGCCAGCAGGGAGGGCAGACAGAGAGACAGGTTCTTC.

This clonotype was observed a few times. The J gene is TRBJ2-5, the V gene TRBV12-3 or TRBV12-4; D is ambiguous. Trimming removed 1 base from V and 1 base from J, with 4 bases in between. The CDR3 has 13 amino acids. The CDR3 DNA reads TGTGCCAGCAGTTTAGTGGGCCAAGAGACCCAGTACTTC. It translates to CASSLVGQETQYF.

The sample holds a few counts of this clonotype. This sequence joins TRBV12-3 or TRBV12-4 and TRBJ2-1; D tentatively fits TRBD1 or TRBD2 (5 bases each). V gave up 6 bases and J gave up 0 bases, with 21 bases separating them. This CDR3 has 18 residues. The CDR3 nucleotides are TGTGCCAGCAGCCCCCTGAATTTGGGGGTGAGCTCCTACAATGAGCAGTTCTTC. Translated, it gives CASSPLNLGVSSYNEQFF.

This clonotype was seen only a few times. This sequence joins TRBV24-1 and TRBJ2-7; D not certain. V was clipped by 2 bases and J by 11 bases, with 9 bases between them. The CDR3 has 11 amino acids. Germline loops: CDR1 KGHDR, CDR2 SFDVKD. Written as DNA, the CDR3 is TGTGCCACCAGTGATTCTGTAGCCGAGTACTTC. As protein: CATSDSVAEYF.

The CDR3 DNA is TGTGCCAGCAGTTTGACCGATTCCGAGCGCACAGATACGCAGTATTTT. It yields the protein CASSLTDSERTDTQYF. The chain carries TRBV6-5 and TRBJ2-3, with D unresolved. The V end lost 4 bases, the J end lost 1 base, and 15 bases lay between the germline ends. The CDR3 runs to 16 residues. Germline V gives CDR1 MNHEY, CDR2 SVGAGI.

The chain recombines TRBV11-1 with TRBJ1-1; D may be TRBD1 (5 bases). The CDR3 sequence is 14 residues long. The V gene's germline CDR1 is SGHAT and CDR2 FQDESV (reference sequence). Trimming stripped 4 bases from V and 6 bases from J, with 15 bases between. The CDR3: CASSSVQGLAEAFF. CDR3 bases: TGTGCCAGCAGCTCAGTTCAGGGTCTGGCTGAAGCTTTCTTT.

This clonotype appeared a few times. V and J are TRBV11-2 and TRBJ2-7; D is ambiguous. Germline V gene data show CDR1 as SGHAT and CDR2 as FQNNGV. With 3 bases removed from V and 2 bases from J, the gap between germline ends came to 11 bases. The CDR3 is made up of 14 amino acids. CDR3 coding DNA: TGTGCCAGCAGCTTGACAAGTAGACCCTACGAGCAGTACTTC. Its protein product is CASSLTSRPYEQYF.

This clonotype appeared a few times. The genes are TRBV4-1 and TRBJ2-2, with 9 bases lining up with TRBD1. The V gene end was trimmed by 3 bases and the J gene end by 7 bases; junction bases not matched to a gene: 9. CDR1 and CDR2 from the germline V gene are MGHRA and YSYEKL. This CDR3 contains 16 residues. CDR3 DNA sequence: TGCGCCAGCAGCCATGGTCCCGGGACAGGGTTCGGGGAGCTGTTTTTT. This sequence encodes CASSHGPGTGFGELFF.

The sample holds one count of this clonotype. This chain uses TRBV25-1 with TRBJ1-6; D is uncertain. Trimming removed 3 bases from V and 0 bases from J, with 12 bases in between. Germline CDR1 MGHDK, CDR2 SYGVNS. CDR3 length equals 17 residues. The CDR3 spells CASSDSPPSSYNSPLHF. The CDR3 region has the DNA TGTGCCAGCAGTGATTCCCCTCCAAGCTCCTATAATTCACCCCTCCACTTT.

In this sample, this clonotype turned up a few times. CDR3 DNA sequence: TGTGCCAGCAGACCGGACAGGGGTTCAGAGACCCAGTACTTC. Protein: CASRPDRGSETQYF. The rearrangement uses TRBV6-5 and TRBJ2-5; the match to TRBD1 covers 9 bases. This CDR3 has 14 amino acids. Germline CDR1 and CDR2: MNHEY and SVGAGI. The ends lost 6 bases at V and 4 bases at J; junction bases unmatched: 6.

A few counts support this clonotype. The rearrangement links TRBV12-3 or TRBV12-4 to TRBJ2-7, with D maybe TRBD1 (5 bases). The V and J ends lost 4 bases and 3 bases respectively, with 19 bases between them. The CDR3 extends over 16 amino acids. The CDR3 region has the DNA TGTGCCAGCAGTTGGCAGGGCCCCTATTCCGTCTACGAGCAGTACTTC. Translating it yields CASSWQGPYSVYEQYF.